This T cell receptor (beta chain) came from a study of blood T cell repertoires in COVID-19. Study summary: The study drew acute and convalescent COVID-19 samples from the United States, Italy and Spain.

Clones were read by immunoSEQ multiplex PCR, and TCRdb kept only the in-frame ones, dropping some. The sample lists 65,000 or so clones; roughly four fifths were seen once. CDR1 is SNHLY, CDR2 FYNNEI, per germline. Losses at the gene ends were 6 bases for V and 6 bases for J; bases not matched to a gene: 15. The CDR3 extends over 17 amino acids. This TCR was sampled from a man aged 80 or over with acute or convalescent COVID-19. The specimen sequenced was peripheral blood. The V gene is TRBV2, the J gene TRBJ2-2; 8 bases are shared with TRBD2. The CDR3 region is CASSLGSLAGSAGELFF. CDR3 DNA sequence: TGTGCCAGCAGCCTTGGGAGTCTAGCGGGTTCAGCCGGGGAGCTGTTTTTT.